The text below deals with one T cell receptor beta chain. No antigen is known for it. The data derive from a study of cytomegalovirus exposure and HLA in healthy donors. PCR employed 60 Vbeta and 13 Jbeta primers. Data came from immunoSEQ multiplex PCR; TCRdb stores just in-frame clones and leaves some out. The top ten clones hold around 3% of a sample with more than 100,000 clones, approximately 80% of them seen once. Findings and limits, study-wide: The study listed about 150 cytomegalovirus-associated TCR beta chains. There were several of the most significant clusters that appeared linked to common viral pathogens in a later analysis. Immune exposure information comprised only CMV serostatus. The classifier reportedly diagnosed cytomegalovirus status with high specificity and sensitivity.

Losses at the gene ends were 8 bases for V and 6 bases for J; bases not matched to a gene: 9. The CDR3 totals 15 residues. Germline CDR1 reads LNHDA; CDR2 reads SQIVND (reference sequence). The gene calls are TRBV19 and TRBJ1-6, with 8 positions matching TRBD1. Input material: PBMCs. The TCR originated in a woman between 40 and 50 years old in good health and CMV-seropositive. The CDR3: CASADDRGGNSPLHF. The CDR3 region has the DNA TGTGCCAGTGCGGACGACAGGGGTGGTAATTCACCCCTCCACTTT.